Listed below are T cell receptor beta chains from one sample, sequenced in a study of CD8+ T cells in alopecia areata. TCRdb's copy holds only in-frame clones and misses some; the assay was immunoSEQ multiplex PCR. The sample yields approximately 190,000 clones, 58% seen once. The source was CD4+ T cells sorted from blood, collected at week 24, from a patient treated with tofacitinib. Receptor source: a human donor with alopecia areata. CDR3s leave out the opening cysteine and the closing phenylalanine or tryptophan. The order of the fields is J gene, CDR3 length, V gene, D gene, CDR3 protein. A D gene is named only where the DNA matches it firmly.

j_gene: TRBJ2-5; len: 12; v_gene: TRBV29-1; d_gene: -; CDR3aa: SVPSFSTQETQY
j_gene: TRBJ2-7; len: 15; v_gene: TRBV25-1; d_gene: TRBD1; CDR3aa: ASSGLDRGWYSYEQY
j_gene: TRBJ1-1; len: 12; v_gene: TRBV27; d_gene: TRBD1; CDR3aa: ASSLRQGGTEAF
j_gene: TRBJ2-1; len: 13; v_gene: TRBV29-1; d_gene: -; CDR3aa: SVDEGGTSRSEQF
j_gene: TRBJ2-1; len: 13; v_gene: TRBV29-1; d_gene: TRBD2; CDR3aa: SVSGLAGVSNEQF
j_gene: TRBJ2-3; len: 15; v_gene: TRBV5-1; d_gene: TRBD2; CDR3aa: ASSTGLAGVLTDTQY
j_gene: TRBJ2-1; len: 13; v_gene: TRBV28; d_gene: -; CDR3aa: ASRIRRVLIDEQF
j_gene: TRBJ2-5; len: 14; v_gene: TRBV9; d_gene: TRBD2; CDR3aa: ASSKGLAGVEETQY
j_gene: TRBJ1-1; len: 10; v_gene: TRBV30; d_gene: -; CDR3aa: AWSYDGTEAF
j_gene: TRBJ1-5; len: 10; v_gene: TRBV6-6; d_gene: -; CDR3aa: ASSYWGGPQH
j_gene: -; len: 11; v_gene: TRBV5-6; d_gene: -; CDR3aa: ASSFGGENEQY
j_gene: TRBJ1-6; len: 13; v_gene: TRBV11-2; d_gene: -; CDR3aa: ASRDVGSYNSPLH
j_gene: TRBJ2-3; len: 12; v_gene: TRBV5-1; d_gene: -; CDR3aa: ASSLALSTDTQY
j_gene: TRBJ2-1; len: 11; v_gene: TRBV2; d_gene: -; CDR3aa: ASSVQVYNEQF
j_gene: TRBJ2-5; len: 14; v_gene: TRBV15; d_gene: TRBD1; CDR3aa: ATSSLRTGLVETQY
j_gene: TRBJ2-5; len: 11; v_gene: TRBV18; d_gene: -; CDR3aa: ASSADTGETQY
j_gene: TRBJ2-5; len: 14; v_gene: TRBV29-1; d_gene: TRBD2; CDR3aa: SVEDQRGGRVETQY
j_gene: TRBJ2-3; len: 10; v_gene: TRBV30; d_gene: TRBD2; CDR3aa: AWTPGGGTQY
j_gene: TRBJ1-2; len: 13; v_gene: TRBV18; d_gene: -; CDR3aa: ASSPQPGYDYGYT
j_gene: TRBJ1-2; len: 13; v_gene: TRBV27; d_gene: TRBD1; CDR3aa: ASSRQGTANYGYT
j_gene: TRBJ2-3; len: 14; v_gene: TRBV29-1; d_gene: TRBD1; CDR3aa: SVADRGLSSTDTQY
j_gene: TRBJ1-6; len: 10; v_gene: TRBV25-1; d_gene: -; CDR3aa: ASAVENSPLH
j_gene: TRBJ2-5; len: 14; v_gene: TRBV4-1; d_gene: TRBD2; CDR3aa: ASSQDLLAGEETQY
j_gene: TRBJ2-3; len: 11; v_gene: TRBV29-1; d_gene: TRBD2; CDR3aa: SVLGGGTDTQY
j_gene: TRBJ2-3; len: 12; v_gene: TRBV6-5; d_gene: -; CDR3aa: ASSYSRGADTQY
j_gene: TRBJ2-3; len: 13; v_gene: TRBV30; d_gene: -; CDR3aa: AWSKALGSTDTQY
j_gene: TRBJ2-7; len: 8; v_gene: TRBV2; d_gene: -; CDR3aa: ASSVESQY
j_gene: TRBJ1-5; len: 12; v_gene: TRBV15; d_gene: -; CDR3aa: ATSRQGRNQPQH
j_gene: TRBJ2-2; len: 14; v_gene: TRBV6-6; d_gene: -; CDR3aa: ASSYSRPGNTGELF
j_gene: TRBJ2-7; len: 14; v_gene: TRBV28; d_gene: -; CDR3aa: ASSLSGVGTPREQY
j_gene: TRBJ2-4; len: 14; v_gene: TRBV10-3; d_gene: TRBD2; CDR3aa: AISERGGMAKNIQY
j_gene: TRBJ1-2; len: 11; v_gene: TRBV7-9; d_gene: -; CDR3aa: ASSLAGSSGYT
j_gene: TRBJ1-2; len: 13; v_gene: TRBV6-5; d_gene: TRBD1; CDR3aa: ASGRPGGLNYGYT
j_gene: TRBJ2-2; len: 14; v_gene: TRBV6-5; d_gene: TRBD2; CDR3aa: ASSYSPGGSTGELF
j_gene: TRBJ1-2; len: 9; v_gene: TRBV29-1; d_gene: -; CDR3aa: SVLDSDGYT
j_gene: TRBJ2-7; len: 15; v_gene: TRBV7-9; d_gene: TRBD1; CDR3aa: ASSLGTGVYSPYEQY
j_gene: TRBJ2-1; len: 12; v_gene: TRBV4-3; d_gene: -; CDR3aa: ASSQVRRINEQF
j_gene: TRBJ1-2; len: 10; v_gene: TRBV6-6; d_gene: -; CDR3aa: ASSNADYGYT
j_gene: TRBJ2-3; len: 14; v_gene: TRBV2; d_gene: TRBD2; CDR3aa: ASSEASGTNTDTQY
j_gene: TRBJ1-3; len: 13; v_gene: TRBV9; d_gene: TRBD1; CDR3aa: ASSADRGEGNTIY
j_gene: TRBJ2-7; len: 14; v_gene: TRBV9; d_gene: TRBD1; CDR3aa: ASSVGPGQGTYEQY
j_gene: TRBJ2-7; len: 13; v_gene: TRBV29-1; d_gene: TRBD1; CDR3aa: SVVEPGQVSYEQY
j_gene: TRBJ2-2; len: 11; v_gene: TRBV30; d_gene: -; CDR3aa: AWSVRGPGELF
j_gene: TRBJ1-3; len: 13; v_gene: TRBV9; d_gene: -; CDR3aa: ASSALQGNGNTIY